This T cell receptor (beta chain) was captured in a study of cytomegalovirus exposure and HLA in healthy donors. It was with 60 Vbeta and 13 Jbeta primers that the PCR ran. This table comes from immunoSEQ multiplex PCR, and its TCRdb copy is limited to in-frame clones, with some not included. The sample has about 180,000 clones; 65% to 90% are singletons. Germline CDR1 GTSNPN, CDR2 SVGIG (reference sequence). The CDR3 has 17 residues. Trimming removed 0 bases from V and 4 bases from J, with 21 bases in between. With regard to this clone: Its antigen is currently unknown.

The study, taken as a whole, reports: TCR beta V segments were, for the most part, productive about 87% or about 30% of the time in an earlier analysis.

This chain uses TRBV30 with TRBJ1-2, with D maybe TRBD1 (5 bases). The TCR originated in a girl aged 2 to 9 in good health and CMV-seropositive. The specimen sequenced was PBMCs. This CDR3 is CAWSVSLGGGDFYGYTF. DNA of the CDR3: TGTGCCTGGAGTGTCTCTTTGGGTGGGGGGGACTTCTATGGCTACACCTTC.